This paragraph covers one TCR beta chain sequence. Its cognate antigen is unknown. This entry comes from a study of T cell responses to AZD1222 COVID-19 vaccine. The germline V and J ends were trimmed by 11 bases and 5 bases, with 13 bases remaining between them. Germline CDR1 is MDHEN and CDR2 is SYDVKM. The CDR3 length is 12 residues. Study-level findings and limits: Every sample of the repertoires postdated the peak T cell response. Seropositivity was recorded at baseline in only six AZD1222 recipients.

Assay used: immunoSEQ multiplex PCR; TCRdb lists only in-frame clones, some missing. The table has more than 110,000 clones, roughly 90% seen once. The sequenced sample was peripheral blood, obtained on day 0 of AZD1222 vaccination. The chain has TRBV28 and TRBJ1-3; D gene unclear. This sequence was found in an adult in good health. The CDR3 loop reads CAAWETRNTIYF. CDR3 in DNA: TGTGCCGCCTGGGAGACGAGAAACACCATATATTTT.